Sequencing of this T cell receptor beta chain was carried out in a study of shared clonotypes between healthy human individuals (dated by TCRdb to 2018 to 2020). With respect to the entire study: The cohort included three men and a couple of women between 18 and 49 years of age. Per donor, three plates each were used for CD4 naive and CD4 memory, two for CD8 naive, and one for CD8 memory. To estimate repertoire size and how much clonotypes are shared between individuals, the study performed deep sequencing of blood TCR repertoires from a handful of healthy adults. Different laboratories and diverse techniques were used to prepare libraries and sequence TCR repertoires, to increase sequencing depth and limit assay-specific biases. Leukapheresis yielded between about 0.9 and 9.5 billion PBMCs per donor. The paper as a whole reports these results and caveats: Because the study included a small number of donors, the genetic and exposure-history diversity represented was limited. Compared with non-shared clonotypes, the clonotypes found in all four sorted-subset donors had higher generation probabilities. When several donors were compared, the shared fraction of clonotypes was about 5.5% for naive CD4, roughly 3.4% for naive CD8, 2% to 2.5% for memory CD4, and 0.35% to 0.4% for memory CD8. Based on pairwise subsampling, the degree of clonotype sharing among donors was expected to be affected by sequencing depth. Only blood was sampled, and tissue TCR repertoires likely differ from those in blood. Rarefaction of sorted-subset datasets indicated incomplete sequencing despite the large sequencing depth. Naive subsets generally had larger estimated clonotype richness than memory subsets did.

To note about this clone: The specificity of this receptor is unknown. A read error may produce the germline difference seen at one junction end.

The donors were healthy, HIV-negative adults with no recently reported acute infections or vaccinations. Every donor was a Caucasian adult living in Nashville, Tennessee, USA. CD4+ T cells were enriched by magnetic negative selection; naive cells were then positively selected on CD45RA, and the negative fraction formed the memory subset. Blood was obtained by leukapheresis, after which PBMCs were separated by Ficoll-Histopaque density gradient centrifugation and cryopreserved in liquid nitrogen vapor phase. Analytical flow cytometry was used to check the purity and quantity of each magnetically sorted T cell population. Genomic DNA was isolated from every sorted fraction and measured by UV absorbance on a Nanodrop 2000c. CDR1 and CDR2 are read off the germline V gene as KGHSH and LQKENI. Counted from cysteine to phenylalanine, this CDR3 has 15 amino acids. Of the read, only the CDR3 DNA is kept; its 45 bases are in frame from base 1.

Using the deep immunoSEQ assay, multiplex PCR amplified TCR CDR3 regions from genomic DNA. Genomic DNA extracted from each cell subset was distributed evenly over all wells of several immunoSEQ 96-well plates, and each plate served as one replicate. For sorted subsets, roughly 200 ng genomic DNA, equal to 30,000 or so T cell genomes, was loaded into each replicate PCR. Purified libraries were measured with a Qubit 3.0 fluorometer, size-checked on a Bioanalyzer 2100, and measured again with the KAPA Library Quantification kit. Each immunoSEQ 96-well plate was sequenced on its own single-read 150-cycle Illumina NextSeq 550 flow cell. From the authors' description of their analysis: Because the immunoSEQ output held only junctional sequences and lacked quality scores, the filtering could not match the filtering applied to full-length reads. To assign V/J genes and CDR3, sequences were annotated against IMGT germline references using PyIR, a Python wrapper for IgBLAST v1.9. Reads with weak V/J assignments (E-value above 1e-6), missing CDR3, stop codons, out-of-frame junctions, or ambiguous translated residues were removed. A V3J clonotype was defined by an identical inferred V gene, J gene, and CDR3 amino acid sequence. To compute the percentage overlap between repertoires, the number of shared unique clonotypes was divided by the size of the smaller repertoire. Three approaches were used to assess repertoire richness: RTK rarefaction, the Chao1 estimator, and Recon v2.1 estimates of unobserved clonotypes. Generation probabilities for all TCRbeta clonotypes obtained by the gDNA method from a handful of donors were computed using OLGA. Entries here come from immuneACCESS through TCRdb and include only in-frame sequences with V and J called. Some clones fail to appear in such tables; in the studies checked, an unresolved V gene covers under half of the shortfall, and the cause of the remainder is unknown. The V and J calls and the clone size are those of that table, but D and trimming were determined from the DNA. The sample contains about 2.3 million clones, 85% to 95% of them found a single time. The top ten constitute approximately 0.4% of the sample.

The chain joins TRBV18 to TRBJ1-1; confidence is insufficient to name the D gene. The sequence derives from a man aged 18 to 30 in good health. Some clones in this sample may be carry-over from other donors' samples. The sample comprised naive CD4+ T cells from PBMCs. Reading the label with the study, this specimen's cell subset or site is: CD45RA+ positively selected. The CDR3 in this case is CASSPPKGRNTEASF. The nucleotide sequence reads as follows: TGTGCCAGCTCACCACCGAAAGGGCGGAACACTGAAGCTTCCTTT.